What follows are 20 T cell receptor beta chains derived from one specimen sequenced in a study of blood T cell repertoires in COVID-19. Sequencing used immunoSEQ multiplex PCR; TCRdb keeps in-frame clones, though not all of them. This table holds 240,000 or so clones, approximately 83% found once. The sample was PBMCs or T cells enriched from blood (not recorded which). The receptors here all came from a woman between 40 and 55 years old with acute COVID-19.

The rearrangement uses TRBV19 and TRBJ2-2, with D possibly being TRBD1 (5 bases). The CDR3 is made up of 15 amino acids. The germline gives CDR1 LNHDA, CDR2 SQIVND (reference sequence). Between the trimmed V and J ends, which lost 6 bases and 5 bases, there was a span of 16 bases. The chain's CDR3 is CASRMSVGPTGELFF. CDR3 DNA: TGTGCCAGTAGAATGTCAGTGGGGCCGACCGGGGAGCTGTTTTTT.

The chain combines TRBV7-8 with TRBJ2-3; TRBD2 aligns across 12 bases. The trim removed 4 bases at V and 0 bases at J, leaving 2 bases unmatched. Germline values: CDR1 SGHVS, CDR2 FQNEAQ. This CDR3 contains 16 residues. CDR3 in amino acids: CASSSGTSGSTDTQYF. The CDR3 DNA sequence: TGTGCCAGCAGCTCAGGGACTAGCGGGAGCACAGATACGCAGTATTTT. The whole variable domain, remainder taken from reference TRBV7-8 and TRBJ2-3, is GAGVSQSPRYKVAKRGQDVALRCDPISGHVSLFWYQQALGQGPEFLTYFQNEAQLDKSGLPSDRFFAERPEGSVSTLKIQRTQQEDSAVYLCASSSGTSGSTDTQYFGPGTRLTVL.

J is TRBJ1-5 and V is TRBV10-3; tentative D call: TRBD1 (5 bases). The V gene lost 2 bases and the J gene lost 4 bases, with 6 bases spanning the gap. The CDR3 has 13 residues. Germline loops: CDR1 ENHRY, CDR2 SYGVKD. In nucleotides, the CDR3 is TGTGCCATCAGTGAGGCAGGGAATCAGCCCCAGCATTTT. It translates to CAISEAGNQPQHF.

The chain carries TRBV10-2 and TRBJ1-6, with D possibly matching TRBD1 (5 bases). The CDR3 loop spans 17 amino acids. Per the germline V gene, CDR1 is WSHSY and CDR2 is SAAADI. V was trimmed by 2 bases and J by 9 bases, leaving 20 bases between them. In DNA, the CDR3 is TGCGCCAGCAGTGAGAGTGGCGGGGACGGGGATACTTCACCCCTCCACTTT. Its protein product is CASSESGGDGDTSPLHF.

J is TRBJ1-6 and V is TRBV7-8; 9 nucleotides match TRBD1. V was clipped by 5 bases and J by 5 bases; unmatched bases: 4. The germline gives CDR1 SGHVS, CDR2 FQNEAQ. This CDR3 is 15 amino acids long. CDR3: CASSTRTGDNSPLHF. DNA of the CDR3: TGTGCCAGCAGCACGAGGACAGGGGATAATTCACCCCTCCACTTT.

This clone occurred a few times. This chain connects TRBV5-1 to TRBJ1-2; 12 nucleotides match TRBD1. The length of the CDR3 is 15 residues. V gave up 5 bases and J gave up 8 bases; unmatched junction bases: 10. The germline V gene encodes CDR1 SGHRS and CDR2 YFSETQ. The CDR3 DNA sequence: TGCGCCAGCAGAGACGGGACAGGGGGCGACAAAGGCTACACCTTC. Its translation: CASRDGTGGDKGYTF.

The rearrangement joins TRBV7-2 to TRBJ2-7; TRBD1 matches 7 bases. The germline gives CDR1 SGHTA, CDR2 FQGNSA. The CDR3 runs 14 residues. Germline trimming cut 5 bases from V and 1 base from J; bases unmatched to any gene: 5. The DNA for the CDR3 is TGTGCCAGCAGCCTAGGGGGCGCGTCCTACGAGCAGTACTTC. Translating gives CASSLGGASYEQYF.

The chain is built from TRBV7-2 and TRBJ2-1, with a weak D call TRBD1 (6 bases). Germline V gives CDR1 SGHTA, CDR2 FQGNSA. Trimming took off 8 bases at V and 10 bases at J, with 12 bases between the two ends. The CDR3 is 11 amino acids. CDR3 in amino acids: CASGWTEEQFF. As DNA, the CDR3 is TGTGCCAGCGGATGGACAGAAGAGCAGTTCTTC.

This chain connects TRBV7-3 to TRBJ1-2; 8 nucleotides match TRBD1. The V segment lost 3 bases and the J segment 6 bases; nucleotides outside the gene matches: 6. The CDR3 runs 14 residues. CDR1 and CDR2 (germline): SGHTA, FQGTGA. CDR3 sequence (DNA): TGTGCCAGCAGCTTTGCAGGGGGCGAAGATGGCTACACCTTC. It is translated as CASSFAGGEDGYTF.

V usage is TRBV5-5 and J usage is TRBJ1-1; D unresolved. The length of the CDR3 is 14 residues. With 2 bases removed from V and 0 bases from J, the gap between germline ends came to 8 bases. In germline, CDR1 is SGHKS, CDR2 YYEKEE (reference sequence). The CDR3 region is CASSLTGMNTEAFF. CDR3 nucleotides: TGTGCCAGCAGCTTAACCGGGATGAACACTGAAGCTTTCTTT.

This chain connects TRBV5-6 to TRBJ1-5; D gene unclear. Trimming took off 0 bases at V and 5 bases at J, with 9 bases between the two ends. Germline values: CDR1 SGHDT, CDR2 YYEEEE. The CDR3 consists of 14 residues. The CDR3 nucleotides read TGTGCCAGCAGCTTGGGCAGGAAAGATCAGCCCCAGCATTTT. It is translated as CASSLGRKDQPQHF.

CDR3 region: CASSQAIRQGNQPQHF. The CDR3 DNA follows: TGTGCCAGCAGCCAAGCCATTCGACAGGGCAATCAGCCCCAGCATTTT. The gene calls are TRBV4-2 and TRBJ1-5; TRBD1 might be the D (6 bases). The V end lost 1 base, the J end lost 2 bases, and 12 bases lay between the germline ends. There are 16 residues in the CDR3. Looked up from germline, CDR1 is LGHNA and CDR2 is YNFKEQ.

This sequence joins TRBV19 and TRBJ1-1; D call uncertain. Germline V gives CDR1 LNHDA, CDR2 SQIVND (reference sequence). Trimming cost V 3 bases and J 5 bases, with 13 bases left between them. The CDR3 has 14 residues. CDR3 coding DNA: TGTGCCAGTAGTATCGGTAGGTCGGAGACTGAAGCTTTCTTT. Protein product: CASSIGRSETEAFF.

This clone appeared once. V gene TRBV23-1 combines with J gene TRBJ2-1, with a tentative D call TRBD2 (5 bases). TRBV23-1 is flagged as an ORF with uncertain function. V was clipped by 4 bases and J by 6 bases, with 16 bases between them. The CDR3 covers 15 residues. The CDR3 bases are TGCGCCAGCAGTCCCGCCGACCCGGGATTCAATGAGCAGTTCTTC. This codes for CASSPADPGFNEQFF.

This chain connects TRBV10-3 to TRBJ2-1, with 12 bases identical to TRBD2. The junction had 7 bases not matched to a gene; V was cut back by 0 bases and J by 7 bases. The CDR3 length is 17 residues. The germline CDR1 and CDR2 sequences are ENHRY and SYGVKD. The CDR3 loop reads CAISESLAGGRRNEQFF. CDR3 DNA: TGTGCCATCAGTGAGTCCCTAGCGGGAGGGCGGCGTAATGAGCAGTTCTTC.

The CDR3 coding sequence is TGTGCCAGCAGCCCGAAAGGACTAGCCCTAGAGTACTTC. Residues: CASSPKGLALEYF. V and J are TRBV13 and TRBJ2-5, with TRBD2 matching over 8 bases. The CDR3 extends over 13 amino acids. Germline CDR1 and CDR2: PRHDT and FYEKMQ (reference sequence). Trimming at V came to 5 bases and at J to 12 bases, leaving 11 bases not matched to a gene.

The rearrangement links TRBV5-6 to TRBJ1-2, with D possibly matching TRBD1 (5 bases). V shed 4 bases and J shed 4 bases, with 17 bases lying between them. This CDR3 comprises 15 residues. Germline lookup yields CDR1 SGHDT and CDR2 YYEEEE. CDR3 sequence: CASSRLGDSFYGYTF. The CDR3, as DNA: TGTGCCAGCAGCCGGTTAGGTGACAGTTTCTATGGCTACACCTTC.

This clone was seen more than once but under ten times. V gene TRBV7-9 combines with J gene TRBJ2-2; D is possibly TRBD1 (5 bases). The germline V gene encodes CDR1 SEHNR and CDR2 FQNEAQ (reference sequence). The CDR3 extends over 14 amino acids. V lost 5 bases to trimming and J lost 7 bases, with 14 bases between them. CDR3 loop: CASSMTAPGGELFF. The CDR3 DNA reads TGTGCCAGCAGCATGACAGCTCCGGGCGGGGAGCTGTTTTTT.

V gene TRBV5-5 combines with J gene TRBJ2-7; D might be TRBD2 (6 bases). The CDR3 runs 16 residues. Trimming stripped 4 bases from V and 2 bases from J, with 19 bases between. Germline CDR1 SGHKS, CDR2 YYEKEE (reference sequence). The CDR3 nucleotides read TGTGCCAGCAGCCCGGAGGATGTAGCGGCGGCCTACGAGCAGTACTTC. It encodes CASSPEDVAAAYEQYF.

The rearrangement links TRBV5-4 to TRBJ2-7; D is perhaps TRBD2 (6 bases). The ends were cut back, 4 bases at V and 1 base at J, with 15 bases in the middle. The CDR3 contains 15 residues. The germline CDR1 and CDR2 sequences are SGHNT and YYREEE (reference sequence). The CDR3 sequence is CASSPGGSQSYEQYF. CDR3 nucleotide sequence: TGTGCCAGCAGCCCCGGAGGGTCGCAGTCCTACGAGCAGTACTTC. The whole variable domain, remainder taken from reference TRBV5-4 and TRBJ2-7, is ETGVTQSPTHLIKTRGQQVTLRCSSQSGHNTVSWYQQALGQGPQFIFQYYREEENGRGNFPPRFSGLQFPNYSSELNVNALELDDSALYLCASSPGGSQSYEQYFGPGTRLTVT.